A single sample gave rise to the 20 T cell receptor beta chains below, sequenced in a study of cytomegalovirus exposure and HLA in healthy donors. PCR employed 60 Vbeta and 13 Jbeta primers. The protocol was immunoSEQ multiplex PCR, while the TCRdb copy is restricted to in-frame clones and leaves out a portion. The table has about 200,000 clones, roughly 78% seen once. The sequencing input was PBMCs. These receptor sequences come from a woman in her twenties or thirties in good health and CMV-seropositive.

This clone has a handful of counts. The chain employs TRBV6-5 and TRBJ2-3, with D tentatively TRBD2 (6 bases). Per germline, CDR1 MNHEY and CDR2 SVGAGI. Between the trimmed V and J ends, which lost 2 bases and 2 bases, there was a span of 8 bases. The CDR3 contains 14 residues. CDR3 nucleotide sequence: TGTGCCAGCAGTTACCGGGGGATCACAGATACGCAGTATTTT. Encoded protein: CASSYRGITDTQYF.

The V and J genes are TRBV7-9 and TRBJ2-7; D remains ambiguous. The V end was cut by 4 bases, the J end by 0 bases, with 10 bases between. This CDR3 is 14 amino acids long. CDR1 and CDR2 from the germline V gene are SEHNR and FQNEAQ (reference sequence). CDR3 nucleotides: TGTGCCAGCAGCTCCCGGAGTAGCTCCTACGAGCAGTACTTC. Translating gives CASSSRSSSYEQYF.

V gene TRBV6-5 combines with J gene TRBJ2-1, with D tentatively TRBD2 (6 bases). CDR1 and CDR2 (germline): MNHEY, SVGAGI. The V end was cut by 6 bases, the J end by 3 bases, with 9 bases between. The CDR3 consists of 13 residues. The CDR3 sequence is CASREGIYNEQFF. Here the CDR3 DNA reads TGTGCCAGCAGGGAGGGCATCTACAATGAGCAGTTCTTC.

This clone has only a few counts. CDR3 nucleotides: TGTGCCAGCAGTGAAGCTAGAACAGGGATGCAGTATTTT. This codes for CASSEARTGMQYF. The chain employs TRBV6-1 and TRBJ2-3; tentative D call: TRBD1 (6 bases). Trimming stripped 0 bases from V and 11 bases from J, with 12 bases between. Germline-derived CDR1 and CDR2 are MNHNS and SASEGT. This CDR3 comprises 13 residues.

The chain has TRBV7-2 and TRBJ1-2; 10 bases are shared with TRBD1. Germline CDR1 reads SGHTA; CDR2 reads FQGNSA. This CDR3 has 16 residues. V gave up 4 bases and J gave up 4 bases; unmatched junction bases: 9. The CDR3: CASSSGTGEWVYGYTF. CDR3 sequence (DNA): TGTGCCAGCAGCTCCGGGACAGGGGAGTGGGTCTATGGCTACACCTTC.

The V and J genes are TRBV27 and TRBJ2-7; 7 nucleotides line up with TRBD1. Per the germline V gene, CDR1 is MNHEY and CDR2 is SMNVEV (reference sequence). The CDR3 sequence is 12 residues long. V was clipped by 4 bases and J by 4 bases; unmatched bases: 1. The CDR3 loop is CASSSTGYEQYF. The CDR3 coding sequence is TGTGCCAGCAGTTCGACAGGGTACGAGCAGTACTTC.

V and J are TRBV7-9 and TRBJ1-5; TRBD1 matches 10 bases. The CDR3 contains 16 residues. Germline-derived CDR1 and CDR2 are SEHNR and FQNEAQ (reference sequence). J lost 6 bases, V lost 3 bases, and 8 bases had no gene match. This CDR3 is CASSLQTGGVAQPQHF. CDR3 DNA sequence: TGTGCCAGCAGCTTGCAGACAGGGGGCGTTGCTCAGCCCCAGCATTTT.

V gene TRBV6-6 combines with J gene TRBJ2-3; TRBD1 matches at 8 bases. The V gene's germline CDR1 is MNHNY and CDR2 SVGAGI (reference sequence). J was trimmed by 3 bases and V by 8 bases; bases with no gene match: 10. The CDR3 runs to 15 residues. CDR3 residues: CASQGQGGWTDTQYF. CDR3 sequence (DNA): TGTGCCAGCCAAGGACAGGGAGGCTGGACAGATACGCAGTATTTT.

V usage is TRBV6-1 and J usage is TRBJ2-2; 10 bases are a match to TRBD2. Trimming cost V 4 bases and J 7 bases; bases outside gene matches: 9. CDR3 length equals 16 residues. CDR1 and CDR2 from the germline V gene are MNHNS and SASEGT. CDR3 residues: CASSGESGRAIGELFF. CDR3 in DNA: TGTGCCAGCAGTGGGGAAAGCGGGAGGGCCATCGGGGAGCTGTTTTTT.

The CDR3 DNA is TGTGCCAGCAGCTTTATCTGGACACACACTGAAGCTTTCTTT. Translation gives CASSFIWTHTEAFF. The V call is TRBV5-8, the J call TRBJ1-1, with D perhaps TRBD1 (5 bases). CDR3 length equals 14 residues. Trimming removed 2 bases at V and 3 bases at J, with 11 bases between. CDR1 SGHTS and CDR2 YDEGEE come from the germline V gene.

The CDR3 loop reads CASSFSVGTDTQYF. The DNA for the CDR3 is TGTGCCAGCAGCTTCAGCGTGGGCACAGATACGCAGTATTTT. The chain uses TRBV7-2 and TRBJ2-3; no clear D gene. The V gene's germline CDR1 is SGHTA and CDR2 FQGNSA. The CDR3 has 14 residues. Trimming took 3 bases from V and 1 from J, leaving 8 bases between them.

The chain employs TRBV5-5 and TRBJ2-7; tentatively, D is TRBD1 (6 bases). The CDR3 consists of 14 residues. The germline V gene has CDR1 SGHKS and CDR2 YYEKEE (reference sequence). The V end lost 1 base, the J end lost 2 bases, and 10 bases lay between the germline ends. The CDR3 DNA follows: TGTGCCAGCAGCTTGAGGACAGCCCCCTACGAGCAGTACTTC. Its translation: CASSLRTAPYEQYF.

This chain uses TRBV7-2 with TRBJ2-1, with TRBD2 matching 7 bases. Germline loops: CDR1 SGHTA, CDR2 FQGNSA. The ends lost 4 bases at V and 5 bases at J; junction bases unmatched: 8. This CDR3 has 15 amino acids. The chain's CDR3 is CASSSTRAGDNEQFF. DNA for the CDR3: TGTGCCAGCAGCTCTACTAGGGCGGGGGACAATGAGCAGTTCTTC.

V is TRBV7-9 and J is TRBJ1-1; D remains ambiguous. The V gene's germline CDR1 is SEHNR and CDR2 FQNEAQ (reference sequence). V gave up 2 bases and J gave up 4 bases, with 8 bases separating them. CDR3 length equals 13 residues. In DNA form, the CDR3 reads TGTGCCAGCAGCTTACCGGGAACCACTGAAGCTTTCTTT. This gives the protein CASSLPGTTEAFF.

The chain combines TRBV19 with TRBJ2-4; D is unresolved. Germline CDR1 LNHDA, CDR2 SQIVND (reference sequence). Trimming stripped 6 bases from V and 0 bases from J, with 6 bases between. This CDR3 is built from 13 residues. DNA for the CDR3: TGTGCCAGTAGCGGTCTAGCCAAAAACATTCAGTACTTC. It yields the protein CASSGLAKNIQYF.

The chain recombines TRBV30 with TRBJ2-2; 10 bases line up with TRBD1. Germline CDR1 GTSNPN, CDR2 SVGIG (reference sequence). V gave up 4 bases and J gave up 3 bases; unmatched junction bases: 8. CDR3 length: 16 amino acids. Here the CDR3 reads CAWKGDRGVYTGELFF. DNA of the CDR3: TGTGCCTGGAAGGGGGACAGGGGAGTGTACACCGGGGAGCTGTTTTTT.

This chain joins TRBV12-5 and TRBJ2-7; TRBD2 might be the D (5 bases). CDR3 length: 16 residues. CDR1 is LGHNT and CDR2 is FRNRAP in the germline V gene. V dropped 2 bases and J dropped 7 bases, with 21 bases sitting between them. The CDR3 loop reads CASGLLVRGLGREQYF. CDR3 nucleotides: TGTGCTAGTGGTTTGTTGGTCCGGGGATTGGGTCGGGAGCAGTACTTC.

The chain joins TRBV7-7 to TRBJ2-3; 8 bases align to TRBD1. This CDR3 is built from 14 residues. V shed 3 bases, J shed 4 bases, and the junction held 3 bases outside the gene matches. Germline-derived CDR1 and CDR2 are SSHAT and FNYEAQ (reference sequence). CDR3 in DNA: TGTGCCAGCAGCTTCGGACAGGGCTCAGATACGCAGTATTTT. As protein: CASSFGQGSDTQYF.

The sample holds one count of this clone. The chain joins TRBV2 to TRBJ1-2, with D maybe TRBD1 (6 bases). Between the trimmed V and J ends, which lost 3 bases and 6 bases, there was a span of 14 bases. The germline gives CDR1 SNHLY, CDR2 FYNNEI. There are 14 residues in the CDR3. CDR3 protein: CASSETGPGDGYTF. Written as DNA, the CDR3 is TGTGCCAGCAGTGAGACAGGCCCTGGCGATGGCTACACCTTC.

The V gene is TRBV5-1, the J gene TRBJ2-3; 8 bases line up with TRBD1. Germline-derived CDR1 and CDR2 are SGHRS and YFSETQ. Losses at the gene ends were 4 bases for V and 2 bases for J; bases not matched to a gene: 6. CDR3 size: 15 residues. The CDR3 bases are TGCGCCAGCAGCGACACAGGGGGGAACACAGATACGCAGTATTTT. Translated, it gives CASSDTGGNTDTQYF.